This TCR delta chain was sequenced for a study of DNA immune sequencing with unique molecular identifiers. Study at large: Buffy-coat γδ T cells, enriched immunomagnetically, supplied the sequenced genomic DNA. Fluorescence-activated cell sorting enriched γδ T cells from PBMC. Approximately 96 ng enriched γδ T-cell DNA was sequenced versus about 1,000 ng non-enriched DNA.

The CDR3 contains 20 residues. Trimming cost V 0 bases and J 3 bases; bases outside gene matches: 9. From germline, CDR1 is GEAIGNYY and CDR2 EKD. All 8 TRDV and 4 TRDJ genes were targeted in 32-plex amplification of genomic DNA. A 12-nucleotide UMI was added during approximately 3 barcoding PCR cycles before adapter PCR. With CATT, TCRdb re-called clones from the multiplex PCR reads. The data hold 1,500 to 2,000 delta-chain clones, with 6.2% observed a single time. Study results and caveats: TRDV2 with TRDJ1 was the commonest TRD rearrangement in healthy donors.

This clone is labeled as medium-sized (0.01 to 0.1%). Its specificity is not known. The chain joins TRDV2 to TRDJ3; 11 nucleotides align to TRDD3. The source is a human donor in good health. The sample was gamma-delta T cells from buffy coat blood. In DNA form, the CDR3 reads TGTGCCTGTGACACCGTGGCGGTGGGGGATACGGACTGGGACACCCGACAGATGTTTTTC. Translating gives CACDTVAVGDTDWDTRQMFF.